These 27 T cell receptor beta chains came from one sample sequenced in a study of cytomegalovirus exposure and HLA in healthy donors. Clones were read by immunoSEQ multiplex PCR, and TCRdb kept only the in-frame ones, dropping some. The sample yields hundreds of thousands of clones, around 90% seen once. The sample was PBMCs. Receptors were obtained from a woman aged 18-29 years in good health and CMV-seropositive.

This clone appeared once. The chain couples TRBV15 to TRBJ1-5, with D perhaps matching TRBD1 (6 bases). V lost 0 bases, J lost 4 bases, and 13 bases lay in between. Germline V CDR1 and CDR2: LNHNV, YYDKDF (reference sequence). The CDR3 covers 16 residues. CDR3 in DNA: TGTGCCACCAGCAGAGATTCGGCAACAGGGAATCAGCCCCAGCATTTT. Its translation is CATSRDSATGNQPQHF.

This rearrangement joins TRBV30 to TRBJ2-1, with no clear D. The CDR3 spans 15 residues. Between the trimmed V and J ends, which lost 4 bases and 1 base, there was a span of 14 bases. CDR1 and CDR2 from the germline V gene are GTSNPN and SVGIG (reference sequence). For the CDR3, the DNA is TGTGCCTGGAAAGATCTCGCCGGGTCCTACAATGAGCAGTTCTTC. Protein sequence: CAWKDLAGSYNEQFF.

V and J are TRBV5-1 and TRBJ1-3; tentatively, D is TRBD1 (6 bases). CDR1 SGHRS and CDR2 YFSETQ come from the germline V gene. V lost 6 bases to trimming and J lost 1 base, with 17 bases between them. This CDR3 comprises 16 residues. The CDR3 region is CASNEGQGSSGNTIYF. For the CDR3, the DNA is TGCGCCAGCAACGAGGGGCAGGGGTCGTCTGGAAACACCATATATTTT.

The chain couples TRBV4-1 to TRBJ1-3; D might be TRBD1 (5 bases). CDR3 length: 17 residues. V lost 1 base and J lost 4, with 17 bases in between. CDR1 is MGHRA and CDR2 is YSYEKL in the germline V gene. CDR3 DNA: TGCGCCAGCAGCCAAGTCGGTCAGGGCCCCCGAGGAAACACCATATATTTT. Translated: CASSQVGQGPRGNTIYF.

This chain joins TRBV4-1 and TRBJ1-2; the D gene is possibly TRBD1 (6 bases). In germline, CDR1 is MGHRA, CDR2 YSYEKL. The V and J ends lost 7 bases and 4 bases respectively, with 13 bases between them. CDR3 length: 13 residues. The CDR3, as DNA: TGCGCCAGCAAATCAGGGGCCGGCTATGGCTACACCTTC. Its translation is CASKSGAGYGYTF.

The chain is built from TRBV5-4 and TRBJ2-7; no clear D. Germline CDR1 is SGHNT and CDR2 is YYREEE (reference sequence). Trimming took 0 bases from V and 3 from J, leaving 10 bases between them. The CDR3 is made up of 14 amino acids. CDR3 DNA: TGTGCCAGCAGCTTGGGGCAAGCAGGCTACGAGCAGTACTTC. Its protein is CASSLGQAGYEQYF.

V is TRBV6-5 and J is TRBJ1-2; D call uncertain. Germline CDR1 is MNHEY and CDR2 is SVGAGI. The CDR3 has 13 amino acids. V shed 6 bases and J shed 4 bases, with 12 bases lying between them. The CDR3 loop reads CASRIGGRYGYTF. The CDR3 nucleotides read TGTGCCAGCAGGATCGGAGGGCGCTATGGCTACACCTTC.

This chain links TRBV27 with TRBJ2-6; no firm D call. Trimming removed 2 bases at V and 0 bases at J, with 11 bases between. Germline lookup yields CDR1 MNHEY and CDR2 SMNVEV (reference sequence). This CDR3 region has 17 residues. The CDR3 DNA reads TGTGCCAGCAGTTTACTATTCGACACCTCTGGGGCCAACGTCCTGACTTTC. Residues: CASSLLFDTSGANVLTF.

J is TRBJ2-7 and V is TRBV27, with TRBD1 matching over 7 bases. Germline CDR1 MNHEY, CDR2 SMNVEV (reference sequence). Trimming removed 7 bases from V and 6 bases from J; junction bases left unmatched: 18. The CDR3 is 16 amino acids. The CDR3 loop reads CASTSFWGTAKGEQYF. The DNA for the CDR3 is TGTGCCAGCACCTCATTTTGGGGGACAGCAAAGGGCGAGCAGTACTTC.

This chain connects TRBV11-2 to TRBJ2-7, with a tentative D call TRBD2 (5 bases). The CDR3 is 14 residues long. V lost 8 bases and J lost 1, with 15 bases in between. The germline CDR1 and CDR2 sequences are SGHAT and FQNNGV. CDR3 coding DNA: TGTGCCAGCGGCATCCAGCGGAATTCCTACGAGCAGTACTTC. It specifies CASGIQRNSYEQYF.

The chain is built from TRBV7-9 and TRBJ2-3, with 10 nucleotides matching TRBD2. Germline V gene sequence: CDR1 SEHNR, CDR2 FQNEAQ (reference sequence). J gave up 8 bases and V 10 bases, and 12 bases lay outside the gene matches. This CDR3 region has 14 residues. CDR3 amino acids: CATEPGLASSTQYF. CDR3 DNA sequence: TGTGCCACCGAACCGGGACTAGCGTCCAGTACGCAGTATTTT.

The chain uses TRBV7-5 and TRBJ2-1; the table calls TRBD2, which could not be checked here. TRBV7-5 is labeled a pseudogene. The length of the CDR3 is 12 residues. The CDR3: CARSPTYNEQFF. CDR3 bases: TGTGCCAGAAGCCCTACCTACAATGAGCAGTTCTTC.

The rearrangement joins TRBV9 to TRBJ2-5, with 7 bases fitting TRBD1. Germline V lookup: CDR1 SGDLS, CDR2 YYNGEE. This CDR3 has 16 amino acids. V shed 3 bases and J 5 bases; nucleotides not matched to a gene: 13. Here the CDR3 reads CASSAPTGTSWETQYF. CDR3 coding DNA: TGTGCCAGCAGCGCCCCGACAGGGACATCCTGGGAGACCCAGTACTTC.

A remark on this clone: The junction and the germline gene differ at one end; a read error may be behind it. This sequence joins TRBV9 and TRBJ1-2; TRBD1 is a possible D gene (5 bases). There are 12 residues in the CDR3. CDR1 and CDR2 (germline): SGDLS, YYNGEE. The CDR3 sequence: CASSVSDRSLIF. The CDR3 DNA is TGTGCCAGCAGCGTATCCGACAGATCCTTGATCTTC.

The chain joins TRBV14 to TRBJ2-3; TRBD1 matches 7 bases. Looked up from germline, CDR1 is SGHDN and CDR2 is FVKESK. The CDR3 runs 12 residues. V gave up 5 bases and J gave up 6 bases; unmatched junction bases: 2. The DNA of the CDR3 is TGTGCCAGCAGCGCACAGGGGGATACGCAGTATTTT. Encoded protein: CASSAQGDTQYF.

In DNA, the CDR3 is TGTGCCAGCAGCTTAAAACTAGCAGAGGGGAGTTCGTACAATGAGCAGTTCTTC. Translated, it gives CASSLKLAEGSSYNEQFF. The chain couples TRBV11-3 to TRBJ2-1, with a weak D call TRBD2 (6 bases). The V end was cut by 2 bases, the J end by 4 bases, with 21 bases between. Germline loops: CDR1 SGHNT, CDR2 YENEEA. This CDR3 is built from 18 residues.

This rearrangement joins TRBV6-5 to TRBJ2-7; 9 nucleotides match TRBD1. The CDR3 is 16 amino acids. Germline trimming cut 0 bases from V and 3 bases from J; bases unmatched to any gene: 6. Germline CDR1 MNHEY, CDR2 SVGAGI. CDR3 nucleotides: TGTGCCAGCAGTTACTCCGGGACAGGGAATGGCTACGAGCAGTACTTC. It translates to CASSYSGTGNGYEQYF.

This clone came up a few times. The J gene is TRBJ1-5, the V gene TRBV7-2, with a weak D call TRBD1 (5 bases). V was shortened by 4 bases and J by 3 bases, with 7 bases between the two germline ends. Germline assignment: CDR1 SGHTA and CDR2 FQGNSA. This CDR3 has 13 residues. CDR3 amino acids: CASSSGINQPQHF. CDR3 coding DNA: TGTGCCAGCAGCTCAGGGATCAATCAGCCCCAGCATTTT.

This sequence joins TRBV28 and TRBJ2-7; TRBD1 aligns across 10 bases. The V and J ends lost 5 bases and 2 bases, in that order; junction bases with no gene match: 6. Germline-derived CDR1 and CDR2 are MDHEN and SYDVKM. CDR3 length equals 15 residues. The CDR3 DNA sequence: TGTGCCAGCAGTGTCGGGACAGGGGCACCCTACGAGCAGTACTTC. Translating gives CASSVGTGAPYEQYF.

The chain couples TRBV7-6 to TRBJ2-7; no clear D gene. The CDR3 is made up of 13 amino acids. CDR1 SGHVS and CDR2 FNYEAQ come from the germline V gene. The ends were cut back, 5 bases at V and 5 bases at J, with 13 bases in the middle. CDR3 DNA sequence: TGTGCCAGCAGCCCCTCCTCCCCGGACGAGCAGTACTTC. Translated, it gives CASSPSSPDEQYF.

The chain employs TRBV28 and TRBJ1-2; 9 bases agree with TRBD1. J gave up 7 bases and V 2 bases, and 5 bases lay outside the gene matches. The CDR3 sequence is 14 residues long. The germline gives CDR1 MDHEN, CDR2 SYDVKM. The CDR3 loop reads CASSLRDRVGGYTF. In DNA form, the CDR3 reads TGTGCCAGCAGTTTACGGGACAGGGTTGGTGGCTACACCTTC.

J is TRBJ2-1 and V is TRBV7-6; TRBD2 agrees at 15 bases. V was pared by 4 bases and J by 4 bases, with 8 bases of the junction left unmatched. Germline V lookup: CDR1 SGHVS, CDR2 FNYEAQ. This CDR3 is built from 18 residues. The CDR3 nucleotides are TGTGCCAGCAGCTCGTCCGGGACTAGCGGGAGGTCGTACAATGAGCAGTTCTTC. Translated, it gives CASSSSGTSGRSYNEQFF.

V usage is TRBV7-8 and J usage is TRBJ1-3, with unresolved D. This CDR3 is built from 18 residues. Germline V lookup: CDR1 SGHVS, CDR2 FQNEAQ. V was pared by 3 bases and J by 4 bases, with 22 bases between. Here the CDR3 reads CASSFGRVLWGYGNTIYF. As DNA, the CDR3 is TGTGCCAGCAGCTTCGGGAGGGTACTATGGGGTTACGGAAACACCATATATTTT.

The chain is built from TRBV27 and TRBJ1-1; D unresolved. Trimming stripped 5 bases from V and 0 bases from J, with 10 bases between. Germline assignment: CDR1 MNHEY and CDR2 SMNVEV (reference sequence). CDR3 length: 14 residues. The DNA of the CDR3 is TGTGCCAGCAGTCCCTTTAACTTGAACACTGAAGCTTTCTTT. This codes for CASSPFNLNTEAFF.

The chain combines TRBV27 with TRBJ2-7, with 7 bases lining up with TRBD1. Losses at the gene ends were 1 base for V and 2 bases for J; bases not matched to a gene: 8. In germline, CDR1 is MNHEY, CDR2 SMNVEV (reference sequence). The length of the CDR3 is 16 residues. The CDR3 loop is CASSLFLSGGPYEQYF. CDR3 bases: TGTGCCAGCAGTTTATTCTTGTCAGGGGGTCCCTACGAGCAGTACTTC.

This chain uses TRBV5-1 with TRBJ1-1; possible D gene TRBD1, 6 bases. This CDR3 is built from 16 residues. The V gene lost 3 bases and the J gene lost 1 base, with 16 bases spanning the gap. Germline assignment: CDR1 SGHRS and CDR2 YFSETQ. DNA of the CDR3: TGCGCCAGCAGCTGGGACAACAGGGACGGGAACACTGAAGCTTTCTTT. It is translated as CASSWDNRDGNTEAFF.

The V call is TRBV27, the J call TRBJ2-1, with 8 bases aligning to TRBD2. CDR3 length: 15 residues. The germline gives CDR1 MNHEY, CDR2 SMNVEV (reference sequence). The V gene end was trimmed by 6 bases and the J gene end by 6 bases; junction bases not matched to a gene: 10. CDR3 sequence: CASRVPGGGPNEQFF. In nucleotides, the CDR3 is TGTGCCAGCAGGGTCCCGGGGGGGGGACCCAATGAGCAGTTCTTC.